A single sample gave rise to the 32 T cell receptor beta chains below, sequenced in a study of T cell responses to AZD1222 COVID-19 vaccine. Repertoires were generated with immunoSEQ multiplex PCR, while TCRdb's copy carries only in-frame clones and drops some. The sample holds 150,000 to 200,000 clones, roughly 90% seen once. The sequences come from peripheral blood, collected on day 0 of AZD1222 vaccination. These receptors were collected from an adult in good health.

This chain links TRBV13 with TRBJ2-3, with D perhaps matching TRBD1 (5 bases). The CDR3 runs 15 residues. Germline values: CDR1 PRHDT, CDR2 FYEKMQ (reference sequence). The V and J ends lost 6 bases and 5 bases respectively, with 18 bases between them. Here the CDR3 reads CASRFLGPHIDTQYF. In DNA, the CDR3 is TGTGCCAGCAGATTCCTGGGGCCGCACATAGATACGCAGTATTTT.

The chain combines TRBV2 with TRBJ2-7; the match to TRBD2 covers 11 bases. V was clipped by 7 bases and J by 7 bases; unmatched bases: 9. The CDR3 consists of 14 residues. Germline V gene sequence: CDR1 SNHLY, CDR2 FYNNEI. As DNA, the CDR3 is TGTGCCAGCAAGCTAGCGGGAGGAAATCGGGAGCAGTACTTC. This sequence encodes CASKLAGGNREQYF. Complete variable domain (other parts from reference TRBV2 and TRBJ2-7): EPEVTQTPSHQVTQMGQEVILRCVPISNHLYFYWYRQILGQKVEFLVSFYNNEISEKSEIFDDQFSVERPDGSNFTLKIRSTKLEDSAMYFCASKLAGGNREQYFGPGTRLTVT.

The chain is built from TRBV11-3 and TRBJ1-1; D is unresolved. Germline assignment: CDR1 SGHNT and CDR2 YENEEA. Trimming took 5 bases from V and 0 from J, leaving 7 bases between them. CDR3 length: 13 residues. CDR3 coding DNA: TGTGCCAGCAGCGTCGGCTTGAACACTGAAGCTTTCTTT. This translates into CASSVGLNTEAFF.

This clone has a single count. The chain carries TRBV7-3 and TRBJ2-7; 9 bases map to TRBD2. Germline values: CDR1 SGHTA, CDR2 FQGTGA. The CDR3 length is 15 residues. V was clipped by 5 bases and J by 3 bases; unmatched bases: 8. The CDR3 sequence is CASSVFSGSHYEQYF. CDR3 in DNA: TGTGCCAGCAGCGTCTTTAGCGGGAGCCACTACGAGCAGTACTTC.

This rearrangement joins TRBV5-1 to TRBJ2-5; possible D gene TRBD2, 5 bases. V shed 1 base and J shed 5 bases, with 12 bases lying between them. CDR3 length equals 14 residues. Germline CDR1 and CDR2: SGHRS and YFSETQ. The CDR3 DNA reads TGCGCCAGCAGCTTGTCTAGCCCCGGGGAGACCCAGTACTTC. Residues: CASSLSSPGETQYF. The full variable domain, rest sourced from reference TRBV5-1 and TRBJ2-5, is KAGVTQTPRYLIKTRGQQVTLSCSPISGHRSVSWYQQTPGQGLQFLFEYFSETQRNKGNFPGRFSGRQFSNSRSEMNVSTLELGDSALYLCASSLSSPGETQYFGPGTRLLVL.

The chain joins TRBV18 to TRBJ2-2; perhaps D is TRBD1 or TRBD2 (5 bases each). CDR1 is KGHSH and CDR2 is LQKENI in the germline V gene. CDR3 length: 16 residues. V lost 5 bases and J 4 bases, leaving 17 bases between the germline ends. CDR3 nucleotide sequence: TGTGCCAGCTCAGGCCAGGGAGCCCTCCCCACCGGGGAGCTGTTTTTT. Its translation: CASSGQGALPTGELFF.

The chain links TRBV19 to TRBJ2-1; 7 bases line up with TRBD1. The CDR3 runs 16 residues. Trimming took 4 bases from V and 0 from J; bases not matched to a gene: 6. Germline V CDR1 and CDR2: LNHDA, SQIVND (reference sequence). As DNA, the CDR3 is TGTGCCAGTAGTAGAAGGGGGCCCAGCTCCTACAATGAGCAGTTCTTC. Translated: CASSRRGPSSYNEQFF. The whole variable domain, filled in from reference TRBV19 and TRBJ2-1, reads DGGITQSPKYLFRKEGQNVTLSCEQNLNHDAMYWYRQDPGQGLRLIYYSQIVNDFQKGDIAEGYSVSREKKESFPLTVTSAQKNPTAFYLCASSRRGPSSYNEQFFGPGTRLTVL.

V is TRBV5-1 and J is TRBJ1-2, with D possibly being TRBD1 (5 bases). There are 14 residues in the CDR3. V dropped 3 bases and J dropped 8 bases, with 17 bases sitting between them. Germline assignment: CDR1 SGHRS and CDR2 YFSETQ. DNA of the CDR3: TGCGCCAGCAGCTCGACAGCGTATGTAGGCGGCTACACCTTC. As protein: CASSSTAYVGGYTF.

V usage is TRBV6-5 and J usage is TRBJ2-7, with 7 positions matching TRBD1. Germline V lookup: CDR1 MNHEY, CDR2 SVGAGI. This CDR3 comprises 15 residues. V was clipped by 4 bases and J by 1 base; unmatched bases: 7. DNA of the CDR3: TGTGCCAGCAGTTTACTTGGGACAGTTTCCTACGAGCAGTACTTC. This translates into CASSLLGTVSYEQYF.

This clone was observed a handful of times. The chain employs TRBV28 and TRBJ2-1, with 11 bases aligning to TRBD2. CDR1 and CDR2 (germline): MDHEN, SYDVKM. This CDR3 spans 15 amino acids. With V trimmed by 3 bases and J by 9 bases, 7 bases remained unmatched. The DNA for the CDR3 is TGTGCCAGCAGTTTCGTAGAACTAGCGGGAGTTGAGCAGTTCTTC. Protein product: CASSFVELAGVEQFF.

The V gene is TRBV19, the J gene TRBJ2-7; 10 bases agree with TRBD2. Losses at the gene ends were 5 bases for V and 3 bases for J; bases not matched to a gene: 7. The CDR3 totals 15 residues. CDR1 LNHDA and CDR2 SQIVND come from the germline V gene (reference sequence). The CDR3, as DNA: TGTGCCAGTAGTGACGGACTAGCGGACTTCTACGAGCAGTACTTC. This gives the protein CASSDGLADFYEQYF.

The rearrangement uses TRBV30 and TRBJ2-7; no definite D call. V was shortened by 0 bases and J by 6 bases, with 12 bases between the two germline ends. CDR1 and CDR2 from the germline V gene are GTSNPN and SVGIG (reference sequence). This CDR3 has 13 residues. As DNA, the CDR3 is TGTGCCTGGAGTGTAATCGCCTACTTCGAGCAGTACTTC. The encoded protein is CAWSVIAYFEQYF.

The chain combines TRBV9 with TRBJ2-1; 10 nucleotides line up with TRBD2. This CDR3 spans 15 amino acids. In germline, CDR1 is SGDLS, CDR2 YYNGEE. The J segment lost 10 bases and the V segment lost 0 bases, leaving 7 bases of the junction unmatched. CDR3 in amino acids: CASSVEGLAGDEQFF. CDR3 DNA sequence: TGTGCCAGCAGCGTAGAGGGCCTAGCGGGAGACGAGCAGTTCTTC.

The chain couples TRBV3-1 (or the pseudogene TRBV3-2) to TRBJ2-2; TRBD2 matches 12 bases. Germline assignment: CDR1 LGHDT and CDR2 YNNKEL (reference sequence). V trimming: 4 bases; J trimming: 3 bases; junction bases outside the gene matches: 3. The CDR3 length is 16 residues. CDR3 nucleotides: TGTGCCAGCAGCCCCGGGACTAGCGGGCACACCGGGGAGCTGTTTTTT. Translation gives CASSPGTSGHTGELFF.

This chain connects TRBV11-3 to TRBJ1-1; TRBD1 matches 8 bases. Germline values: CDR1 SGHNT, CDR2 YENEEA. Trimming cost V 4 bases and J 4 bases; bases outside gene matches: 5. The CDR3 covers 14 residues. The CDR3 DNA sequence: TGTGCCAGCAGCTCCCAGGGGGCGCCCACTGAAGCTTTCTTT. As protein: CASSSQGAPTEAFF.

CDR3 DNA sequence: TGTGCCAGCAGCACGGGACTAGCCGCCGGGGAGCTGTTTTTT. The encoded protein is CASSTGLAAGELFF. This chain joins TRBV6-2 or TRBV6-3 and TRBJ2-2; TRBD2 aligns across 9 bases. Per germline, CDR1 MNHEY and CDR2 SVGEGT. The length of the CDR3 is 14 residues. J lost 6 bases, V lost 6 bases, and 5 bases had no gene match.

The chain combines TRBV11-2 with TRBJ2-2; D might be TRBD1 (5 bases). This CDR3 region has 13 residues. V lost 8 bases and J lost 6, with 13 bases in between. The V gene's germline CDR1 is SGHAT and CDR2 FQNNGV. CDR3 coding DNA: TGTGCCAGCGGACAAACTTTGGCCGGGGAGCTGTTTTTT. Its translation is CASGQTLAGELFF.

V is TRBV2 and J is TRBJ2-7; D is unclear. The V end was cut by 1 base, the J end by 2 bases, with 12 bases between. Germline loops: CDR1 SNHLY, CDR2 FYNNEI. The CDR3 has 15 amino acids. The CDR3 nucleotides are TGTGCCAGCAGTGAAGGAATCACCCCAACCTACGAGCAGTACTTC. It codes for CASSEGITPTYEQYF. Based on the CDR3 plus reference TRBV2 and TRBJ2-7, the full variable domain is EPEVTQTPSHQVTQMGQEVILRCVPISNHLYFYWYRQILGQKVEFLVSFYNNEISEKSEIFDDQFSVERPDGSNFTLKIRSTKLEDSAMYFCASSEGITPTYEQYFGPGTRLTVT.

V and J are TRBV30 and TRBJ2-3; 15 nucleotides match TRBD2. V lost 2 bases and J lost 4; bases outside the gene matches: 10. The CDR3 is 18 amino acids. In germline, CDR1 is GTSNPN, CDR2 SVGIG (reference sequence). This CDR3 reads CAWSPNPRTSGRADTQYF. CDR3 in DNA: TGTGCCTGGAGTCCCAACCCCCGGACTAGCGGGAGGGCAGATACGCAGTATTTT.

The chain employs TRBV13 and TRBJ2-1; a possible D gene is TRBD2 (7 bases). The CDR3 has 17 residues. Germline V lookup: CDR1 PRHDT, CDR2 FYEKMQ (reference sequence). V lost 1 base and J lost 6, with 19 bases in between. The CDR3 DNA reads as TGTGCCAGCAGCTTAGAGGGGGGGCCCCAGGCGGGCAATGAGCAGTTCTTC. Amino acids: CASSLEGGPQAGNEQFF. Based on the CDR3 plus reference TRBV13 and TRBJ2-1, the full variable domain is AAGVIQSPRHLIKEKRETATLKCYPIPRHDTVYWYQQGPGQDPQFLISFYEKMQSDKGSIPDRFSAQQFSDYHSELNMSSLELGDSALYFCASSLEGGPQAGNEQFFGPGTRLTVL.

V gene TRBV3-1 (or the pseudogene TRBV3-2) combines with J gene TRBJ2-1, with TRBD2 matching over 12 bases. CDR1 LGHDT and CDR2 YNNKEL come from the germline V gene (reference sequence). The CDR3 sequence is 15 residues long. V shed 3 bases and J 9 bases; nucleotides not matched to a gene: 6. Here the CDR3 DNA reads TGTGCCAGCAGCCACTCCACTAGCGGGAGGATTGAGCAGTTCTTC. As protein: CASSHSTSGRIEQFF.

This rearrangement joins TRBV11-2 to TRBJ2-1; D is perhaps TRBD2 (5 bases). The ends were cut back, 1 base at V and 1 base at J, with 11 bases in the middle. The CDR3 runs 16 residues. The V gene's germline CDR1 is SGHAT and CDR2 FQNNGV. CDR3 protein: CASSLGAGWSYNEQFF. The CDR3 nucleotides are TGTGCCAGCAGCTTAGGGGCGGGTTGGTCCTACAATGAGCAGTTCTTC.

This clone has only one observation. This chain uses TRBV11-2 with TRBJ2-2, with D unclear. Trimming pared 5 bases from V and 1 base from J, leaving 2 bases between. The CDR3 is made up of 12 amino acids. Germline-derived CDR1 and CDR2 are SGHAT and FQNNGV. DNA for the CDR3: TGTGCCAGCAGCCTGAACACCGGGGAGCTGTTTTTT. Protein sequence: CASSLNTGELFF.

The table lists this clone with a count of one. CDR3 loop: CASSSIVSGTGELFF. The CDR3 DNA reads as TGTGCCAGCAGCTCCATTGTAAGCGGGACCGGGGAGCTGTTTTTT. J is TRBJ2-2 and V is TRBV7-2; D is perhaps TRBD2 (6 bases). The CDR3 runs to 15 residues. The V end lost 4 bases, the J end lost 5 bases, and 14 bases lay between the germline ends. Germline V gene sequence: CDR1 SGHTA, CDR2 FQGNSA.

The genes are TRBV10-3 and TRBJ2-7; D might be TRBD1 or TRBD2, each matching 5 bases. This CDR3 has 14 amino acids. Germline CDR1 is ENHRY and CDR2 is SYGVKD. Trimming removed 4 bases at V and 2 bases at J, with 12 bases between. CDR3 protein: CAISVATVPYEQYF. The DNA of the CDR3 is TGTGCCATCAGTGTAGCGACAGTTCCCTACGAGCAGTACTTC.

The chain recombines TRBV6-2 or TRBV6-3 with TRBJ2-7, with D maybe TRBD2 (6 bases). CDR1 is MNHEY and CDR2 is SVGEGT in the germline V gene. This CDR3 has 12 residues. V was shortened by 6 bases and J by 2 bases, with 8 bases between the two germline ends. CDR3 region: CASSTGAYEQYF. CDR3 DNA: TGTGCCAGCAGCACGGGAGCCTACGAGCAGTACTTC.

The chain employs TRBV27 and TRBJ2-1, with D possibly called TRBD1 or TRBD2 (6 bases each). Germline V gene lookup returns CDR1 MNHEY and CDR2 SMNVEV (reference sequence). V dropped 2 bases and J dropped 6 bases, with 8 bases sitting between them. The CDR3 loop spans 13 amino acids. The CDR3 DNA follows: TGTGCCAGCAGTTTAGGAGGGGGCAATGAGCAGTTCTTC. This encodes CASSLGGGNEQFF.

This clone has a single count. The CDR3 loop reads CASFPGQSTEAFF. Here the CDR3 DNA reads TGTGCCAGTTTTCCGGGACAGAGTACTGAAGCTTTCTTT. The rearrangement links TRBV6-5 to TRBJ1-1; TRBD1 aligns across 7 bases. Germline V gene lookup returns CDR1 MNHEY and CDR2 SVGAGI. This CDR3 has 13 amino acids. The V segment lost 9 bases and the J segment 5 bases; nucleotides outside the gene matches: 9.

The chain joins TRBV2 to TRBJ1-6; 8 nucleotides match TRBD1. The CDR3 totals 14 residues. The V gene end was trimmed by 6 bases and the J gene end by 3 bases; junction bases not matched to a gene: 1. The V gene's germline CDR1 is SNHLY and CDR2 FYNNEI. CDR3 region: CASRTGVYNSPLHF. Here the CDR3 DNA reads TGTGCCAGCAGGACAGGGGTCTATAATTCACCCCTCCACTTT.

The chain combines TRBV21-1 with TRBJ2-7; no DNA check was done on the table's D call, TRBD2. TRBV21-1 is a pseudogene locus. The CDR3 sequence is 19 residues long. In DNA, the CDR3 is TGTGCCAGCAGCAAAGATGCTGACAGTGCTAGCGGGAGGAGCTACGAGCAGTACTTC. It is translated as CASSKDADSASGRSYEQYF.

V is TRBV6-5 and J is TRBJ1-1; D is unclear. V gave up 7 bases and J gave up 0 bases, with 12 bases separating them. The CDR3 totals 14 residues. CDR1 and CDR2 from the germline V gene are MNHEY and SVGAGI. The CDR3 coding sequence is TGTGCCAGCAAAACGCCGGGGATGAACACTGAAGCTTTCTTT. Translating it yields CASKTPGMNTEAFF.

The chain combines TRBV27 with TRBJ2-1, with 12 bases identical to TRBD2. J was trimmed by 7 bases and V by 5 bases; bases with no gene match: 6. From germline, CDR1 is MNHEY and CDR2 SMNVEV (reference sequence). The CDR3 covers 15 residues. CDR3 region: CASSKSGTSGNEQFF. As DNA, the CDR3 is TGTGCCAGCAGTAAATCCGGGACTAGCGGGAATGAGCAGTTCTTC.